Below are 7 T cell receptor beta chains sequenced from a single sample in a study of cytomegalovirus exposure and HLA in healthy donors. The PCR made use of 60 Vbeta and 13 Jbeta primers. The repertoire was sequenced with immunoSEQ multiplex PCR; TCRdb's copy has only in-frame clones and lacks some. The sample's table shows 180,000 or so clones. Sequences were obtained from PBMCs. The receptors originated from a woman between 18 and 29 years old in good health and CMV-seropositive.

The chain links TRBV11-2 to TRBJ1-1; the match to TRBD1 covers 9 bases. J was trimmed by 0 bases and V by 5 bases; bases with no gene match: 4. Germline V gene data show CDR1 as SGHAT and CDR2 as FQNNGV. This CDR3 contains 15 residues. Here the CDR3 reads CASSRTGDMNTEAFF. The CDR3 DNA reads TGTGCCAGCAGCCGGACAGGGGATATGAACACTGAAGCTTTCTTT.

The chain uses TRBV30 and TRBJ2-5, with D tentatively TRBD1 (5 bases). Looked up from germline, CDR1 is GTSNPN and CDR2 is SVGIG (reference sequence). The length of the CDR3 is 13 residues. V gave up 2 bases and J gave up 3 bases, with 10 bases separating them. This chain's CDR3 is CAWSLQAKETQYF. The DNA of the CDR3 is TGTGCCTGGAGTCTACAGGCCAAAGAGACCCAGTACTTC.

The chain employs TRBV6-1 and TRBJ2-5, with 12 bases lining up with TRBD2. The J segment lost 2 bases and the V segment lost 2 bases, leaving 0 bases of the junction unmatched. Per the germline V gene, CDR1 is MNHNS and CDR2 is SASEGT. This CDR3 is built from 15 residues. CDR3 protein: CASSELAGGQETQYF. For the CDR3, the DNA is TGTGCCAGCAGTGAACTAGCGGGGGGGCAAGAGACCCAGTACTTC.

The chain uses TRBV7-9 and TRBJ2-3; D unresolved. CDR1 and CDR2 from the germline V gene are SEHNR and FQNEAQ (reference sequence). Trimming stripped 5 bases from V and 1 base from J, with 7 bases between. This CDR3 is built from 13 residues. The CDR3 sequence is CASSPPGTDTQYF. As DNA, the CDR3 is TGTGCCAGCAGCCCCCCGGGCACAGATACGCAGTATTTT.

For the CDR3, the DNA is TGTGCCAGCAGCCCGCGGACTAGGGCGAACACCGGGGAGCTGTTTTTT. Its translation: CASSPRTRANTGELFF. The rearrangement links TRBV7-2 to TRBJ2-2, with TRBD2 identical over 7 bases. CDR1 SGHTA and CDR2 FQGNSA come from the germline V gene. V lost 5 bases to trimming and J lost 0 bases; unmatched junction nucleotides: 6. CDR3 length equals 16 residues.

The rearrangement links TRBV6-6 to TRBJ2-1; unclear D gene. Germline V gene data show CDR1 as MNHNY and CDR2 as SVGAGI (reference sequence). V was clipped by 5 bases and J by 10 bases, with 12 bases between them. The CDR3 totals 12 residues. The DNA of the CDR3 is TGTGCCAGCAGTCCAACATTAACAGAGCAGTTCTTC. Protein product: CASSPTLTEQFF.

The V call is TRBV10-2, the J call TRBJ2-3, with D perhaps TRBD1 (6 bases). From germline, CDR1 is WSHSY and CDR2 SAAADI. Trimming stripped 3 bases from V and 1 base from J, with 17 bases between. This CDR3 spans 17 amino acids. CDR3 amino acids: CASSERAGELGTDTQYF. The DNA of the CDR3 is TGCGCCAGCAGTGAAAGGGCAGGGGAGCTAGGCACAGATACGCAGTATTTT.